Many counts were recorded for the clone carrying this TCR beta chain. Its antigen is undetermined. One entry per CDR3 protein results from TCRdb running MiXCR on the 5' RACE reads. The sample lists approximately 250,000 distinct CDR3 sequences, 6.5% to 8% occurring once. The sample is drawn from a study of identical twins. Study-wide points: Out-of-frame alpha sequences common to twins exhibited an excess of low generation probability.

Another study also made use of these data, one on T cells expressing NK-cell markers. That report adds: In a handful of donors, dominant clonotypes made up about 28.3-65% of CD3+CD56-NKG2C+ cells.

What was sequenced was CD8+ T cells sorted from blood. The TCR originated in a woman under 30 in good health.

CDR3 residues: CASSQENVYHPPEQFF. The CDR3 DNA reads as TGCGCCAGCAGCCAAGAAAATGTCTATCATCCGCCTGAGCAGTTCTTC. The V gene is TRBV4-3, the J gene TRBJ2-1; D is uncertain. V dropped 0 bases and J dropped 9 bases, with 18 bases sitting between them. This CDR3 spans 16 amino acids. Germline values: CDR1 LGHNA, CDR2 YSLEER.